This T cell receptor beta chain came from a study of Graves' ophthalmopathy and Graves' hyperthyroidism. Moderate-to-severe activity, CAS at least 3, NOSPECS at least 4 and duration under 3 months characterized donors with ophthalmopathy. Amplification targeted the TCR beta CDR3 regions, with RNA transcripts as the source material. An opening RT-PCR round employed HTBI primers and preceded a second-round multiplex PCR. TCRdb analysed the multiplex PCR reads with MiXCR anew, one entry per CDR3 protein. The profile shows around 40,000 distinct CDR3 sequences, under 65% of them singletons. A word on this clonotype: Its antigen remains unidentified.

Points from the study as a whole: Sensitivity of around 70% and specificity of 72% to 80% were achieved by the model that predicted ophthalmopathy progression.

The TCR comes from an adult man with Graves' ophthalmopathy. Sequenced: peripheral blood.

The CDR3: CASNSGSSLMNTEAFF. The CDR3 nucleotides read TGTGCCAGCAACTCAGGGTCAAGCCTCATGAACACTGAAGCTTTCTTT. This chain uses TRBV7-9 with TRBJ1-1; TRBD1 is a possible D gene (5 bases). Trimming pared 7 bases from V and 0 bases from J, leaving 18 bases between. The CDR3 has 16 residues. Per germline, CDR1 SEHNR and CDR2 FQNEAQ (reference sequence).